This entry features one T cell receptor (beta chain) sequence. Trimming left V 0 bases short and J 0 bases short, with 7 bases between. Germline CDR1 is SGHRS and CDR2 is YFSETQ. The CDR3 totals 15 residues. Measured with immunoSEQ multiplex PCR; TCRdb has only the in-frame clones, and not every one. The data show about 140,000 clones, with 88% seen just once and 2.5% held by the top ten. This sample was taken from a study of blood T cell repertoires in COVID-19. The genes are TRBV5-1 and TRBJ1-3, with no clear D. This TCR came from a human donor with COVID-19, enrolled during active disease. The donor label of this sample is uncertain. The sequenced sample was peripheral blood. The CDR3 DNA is TGCGCCAGCAGCTTGGCCGCAGGCTCTGGAAACACCATATATTTT. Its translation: CASSLAAGSGNTIYF.